The rows below give T cell receptor beta chains drawn from one sample of a study of glioma-infiltrating T cells after dendritic cell vaccination. Method: immunoSEQ multiplex PCR; TCRdb's copy keeps in-frame clones and lacks some. The profile shows roughly 60,000 clones, about four fifths of them singletons. Specimen: blood, collected after dendritic cell vaccination. The receptors come from a human donor with glioblastoma. Both conserved end residues are part of each CDR3. The order of the fields is J gene, D gene, V gene, clone size, CDR3 protein, CDR3 DNA. The D gene is left open where the match is weak. Clone size, where shown, is once, few, many, or a class for clones that have expanded.

J: TRBJ1-2; D: .; V: TRBV27; size: .; CDR3: CASNFLGQLPGGYTF; DNA: TGTGCCAGCAATTTCCTCGGACAGCTTCCTGGTGGCTACACCTTC
J: TRBJ2-2; D: .; V: TRBV4-3; size: .; CDR3: CASSQAGTGNTGELFF; DNA: TGCGCCAGCAGCCAGGCGGGGACGGGGAACACCGGGGAGCTGTTTTTT
J: TRBJ1-4; D: .; V: TRBV4-1; size: .; CDR3: CASSPAGVWEKLFF; DNA: TGCGCCAGCAGTCCGGCGGGGGTTTGGGAAAAACTGTTTTTT
J: TRBJ1-5; D: TRBD1; V: TRBV5-1; size: .; CDR3: CASGNRGQGQPQHF; DNA: TGCGCCAGCGGGAACAGGGGGCAGGGTCAGCCCCAGCATTTT
J: TRBJ2-3; D: .; V: TRBV11-2; size: .; CDR3: CASSSAEARGTDTQYF; DNA: TGTGCCAGCAGCTCCGCTGAAGCTCGGGGCACAGATACGCAGTATTTT
J: TRBJ2-6; D: .; V: TRBV7-6; size: .; CDR3: CASSPRGAGGANVLTF; DNA: TGTGCCAGCAGCCCCCGGGGGGCGGGTGGGGCCAACGTCCTGACTTTC
J: TRBJ2-7; D: .; V: TRBV18; size: .; CDR3: CASSTTGSTGYEQYF; DNA: TGTGCCAGCTCAACAACGGGGAGTACGGGGTACGAGCAGTACTTC
J: TRBJ1-3; D: .; V: TRBV9; size: .; CDR3: CASSTTGLGNTIYF; DNA: TGTGCCAGCAGCACAACAGGGCTTGGAAACACCATATATTTT
J: TRBJ1-2; D: .; V: TRBV6-5; size: .; CDR3: CASSKASASGDGYTF; DNA: TGTGCCAGCAGCAAAGCGTCTGCGTCGGGGGATGGCTACACCTTC
J: TRBJ2-3; D: .; V: TRBV18; size: .; CDR3: CASSPGTSTDTQYF; DNA: TGTGCCAGCTCACCTGGGACTAGCACAGATACGCAGTATTTT
J: TRBJ1-3; D: .; V: TRBV5-1; size: .; CDR3: CASSFVADSGNTIYF; DNA: TGCGCCAGCAGCTTTGTGGCAGACTCTGGAAACACCATATATTTT
J: TRBJ2-7; D: TRBD1; V: TRBV6-6; size: .; CDR3: CASRTGQDSSYEQYF; DNA: TGTGCCAGCAGAACGGGACAGGATAGCTCCTACGAGCAGTACTTC
J: TRBJ2-4; D: .; V: TRBV19; size: .; CDR3: CASSIENRVGIQYF; DNA: TGTGCCAGTAGTATAGAGAACAGGGTTGGCATTCAGTACTTC
J: TRBJ1-2; D: .; V: TRBV5-4; size: .; CDR3: CASSLSGARGYTF; DNA: TGTGCCAGCAGCTTGTCAGGGGCCAGAGGCTACACCTTC
J: TRBJ1-5; D: TRBD1; V: TRBV6-1; size: .; CDR3: CASRRNRGLVQPQHF; DNA: TGTGCCAGCAGACGAAACAGGGGGCTGGTACAGCCCCAGCATTTT
J: TRBJ2-7; D: TRBD2; V: TRBV30; size: .; CDR3: CAWSGGAGQLSYEQYF; DNA: TGTGCCTGGAGCGGGGGAGCGGGGCAGCTCTCCTACGAGCAGTACTTC
J: TRBJ1-2; D: .; V: TRBV6-5; size: few; CDR3: CASSYRGSGYYGYTF; DNA: TGTGCCAGCAGTTACCGGGGATCCGGGTACTATGGCTACACCTTC
J: TRBJ2-1; D: .; V: TRBV2; size: .; CDR3: CASTRDWESEQFF; DNA: TGTGCCAGCACGAGGGACTGGGAGAGTGAGCAGTTCTTC
J: TRBJ2-3; D: TRBD1; V: TRBV7-2; size: .; CDR3: CASSLEGTGEDTQYF; DNA: TGTGCCAGCAGCTTAGAAGGGACAGGGGAGGATACGCAGTATTTT
J: TRBJ2-5; D: .; V: TRBV25-1; size: .; CDR3: CASSRLGETQYF; DNA: TGTGCCAGCAGCCGACTAGGGGAGACCCAGTACTTC
J: TRBJ2-7; D: TRBD2; V: TRBV11-3; size: .; CDR3: CASSRSTSGVEQYF; DNA: TGTGCCAGCAGTCGCTCGACTAGCGGGGTGGAGCAGTACTTC
J: TRBJ2-1; D: TRBD2; V: TRBV19; size: .; CDR3: CASSKGGRNNEQFF; DNA: TGTGCCAGTAGTAAGGGAGGGAGGAATAATGAGCAGTTCTTC
J: TRBJ2-3; D: TRBD2; V: TRBV9; size: .; CDR3: CASSVAGGPDTQYF; DNA: TGTGCCAGCAGCGTAGCGGGGGGGCCGGATACGCAGTATTTT
J: TRBJ1-1; D: .; V: TRBV10-3; size: few; CDR3: CAISGITGSSEAFF; DNA: TGTGCCATCAGTGGGATTACAGGGTCGAGTGAAGCTTTCTTT
J: TRBJ1-5; D: TRBD1; V: TRBV6-6; size: .; CDR3: CASRGQGGNQPQHF; DNA: TGTGCCAGCAGAGGACAGGGCGGGAATCAGCCCCAGCATTTT
J: TRBJ2-7; D: TRBD1; V: TRBV7-6; size: .; CDR3: CASSLWDRGSEQYF; DNA: TGTGCCAGCAGCTTATGGGACAGGGGGTCCGAGCAGTACTTC
J: TRBJ2-3; D: TRBD2; V: TRBV10-3; size: .; CDR3: CAIRRLAGTDTQYF; DNA: TGTGCCATCCGAAGACTAGCGGGCACAGATACGCAGTATTTT
J: TRBJ2-7; D: TRBD1; V: TRBV5-1; size: .; CDR3: CASSLIVTGGAFNEQYF; DNA: TGCGCCAGCAGCCTGATCGTTACAGGGGGCGCTTTTAACGAGCAGTACTTC
J: TRBJ1-2; D: .; V: TRBV19; size: .; CDR3: CASNLDPQSNYGYTF; DNA: TGTGCCAGTAACCTCGATCCCCAGTCTAACTATGGCTACACCTTC
J: TRBJ1-2; D: TRBD1; V: TRBV4-1; size: once; CDR3: CASRAPGQGSRYGYTF; DNA: TGCGCCAGCCGAGCCCCGGGACAGGGGTCTCGGTATGGCTACACCTTC
J: TRBJ2-7; D: .; V: TRBV28; size: .; CDR3: CASSFSVLMSFPGSYEQYF; DNA: TGTGCCAGCAGTTTCAGTGTTTTAATGTCGTTCCCAGGGTCGTACGAGCAGTACTTC
J: TRBJ1-1; D: TRBD1; V: TRBV5-4; size: .; CDR3: CASSLPGGLFRGITEAFF; DNA: TGTGCCAGCAGCTTACCAGGGGGCCTCTTCAGGGGTATCACTGAAGCTTTCTTT
J: TRBJ2-7; D: .; V: TRBV19; size: .; CDR3: CASSIGANYEQYF; DNA: TGTGCCAGTAGTATAGGGGCAAACTACGAGCAGTACTTC
J: TRBJ1-2; D: .; V: TRBV7-9; size: once; CDR3: CASSLGSDSNYGYTF; DNA: TGTGCCAGCAGCTTAGGCAGTGACTCTAACTATGGCTACACCTTC
J: TRBJ1-1; D: TRBD1; V: TRBV12-5; size: .; CDR3: CASGLRQGGYEAFF; DNA: TGTGCTAGTGGCCTTCGACAGGGGGGCTATGAAGCTTTCTTT
J: TRBJ1-6; D: TRBD1; V: TRBV6-5; size: .; CDR3: CASSRQGVDSPLHF; DNA: TGTGCCAGCAGTCGTCAGGGGGTGGATTCACCCCTCCACTTT
J: TRBJ1-1; D: TRBD1; V: TRBV5-1; size: .; CDR3: CASSLGRGRTEAFF; DNA: TGCGCCAGCAGCTTAGGCAGGGGGCGTACTGAAGCTTTCTTT
J: TRBJ2-3; D: .; V: TRBV11-1; size: once; CDR3: CASSLPSTDTQYF; DNA: TGTGCCAGCAGCTTACCCTCCACAGATACGCAGTATTTT
J: TRBJ1-2; D: .; V: TRBV29-1; size: .; CDR3: CSVESYGYTF; DNA: TGCAGCGTTGAGAGCTATGGCTACACCTTC
J: TRBJ1-1; D: .; V: TRBV19; size: .; CDR3: CASSIRDFFMNTEAFF; DNA: TGTGCCAGTAGCATAAGGGACTTTTTCATGAACACTGAAGCTTTCTTT
J: TRBJ1-2; D: .; V: TRBV5-6; size: .; CDR3: CASSLVTGDGYTF; DNA: TGTGCCAGCAGCTTGGTAACCGGAGATGGCTACACCTTC
J: TRBJ2-7; D: TRBD2; V: TRBV27; size: .; CDR3: CASSPRGALLYEQYF; DNA: TGTGCCAGCAGTCCGCGGGGGGCTCTCCTCTACGAGCAGTACTTC
J: TRBJ2-3; D: TRBD1; V: TRBV5-1; size: .; CDR3: CASSFGQGGLLQDTQYF; DNA: TGCGCCAGCAGCTTCGGACAGGGGGGTCTATTACAAGATACGCAGTATTTT
J: TRBJ1-2; D: TRBD1; V: TRBV5-1; size: .; CDR3: CASSPGTGGPSYGYTF; DNA: TGCGCCAGCAGCCCCGGGACAGGGGGCCCTTCCTATGGCTACACCTTC
J: TRBJ2-1; D: TRBD1; V: TRBV5-1; size: .; CDR3: CASSFGQGYNEQFF; DNA: TGCGCCAGCAGCTTCGGACAGGGCTACAATGAGCAGTTCTTC
J: TRBJ2-3; D: TRBD1; V: TRBV10-3; size: .; CDR3: CAISESGGGTDTQYF; DNA: TGTGCCATCAGTGAATCAGGGGGCGGGACAGATACGCAGTATTTT